The clone carrying this T cell receptor (beta chain) was seen repeatedly, ten times or more. Its matching antigen is unknown. CDR3 size: 14 residues. Trimming cost V 6 bases and J 0 bases, with 8 bases left between them. This record belongs to a study of T-cell reconstitution after alpha-beta-depleted transplantation in children. Preparing the TCRbeta library involved the use of unique molecular identifiers. In TCRdb, the PCR reads were re-called with MiXCR into one record per CDR3 protein. In the table there are approximately 240,000 distinct CDR3 sequences, around 9.9% of which are singletons. Regarding the study as a whole: The origin of alpha-beta T cells about two months after transplant was reportedly several hundred expanded graft clones.

This TCR came from a child in the first two years of life with acute myeloid leukemia, due to receive a stem cell transplant. This sequence joins TRBV12-3 or TRBV12-4 and TRBJ2-2; tentatively, D is TRBD2 (5 bases). The specimen comprised PBMCs, sampled before TCRalphabeta/CD19-depleted stem cell transplant. The DNA for the CDR3 is TGTGCCAGCAGACTAGACTCGAACACCGGGGAGCTGTTTTTT. Translated, it gives CASRLDSNTGELFF.